The 6 T cell receptor beta chains reported below all come from one sample, sequenced in a study of cytomegalovirus exposure and HLA in healthy donors. Researchers ran the PCR with 60 Vbeta and 13 Jbeta primers. The method was immunoSEQ multiplex PCR; TCRdb's version includes in-frame clones alone and lacks a portion of them. The table lists some 200,000 clones, about 80% of them singletons. Sample: PBMCs. These receptor sequences come from a man aged 18 to 29 in good health and CMV-seronegative.

In its sample, this clone was seen once. The junction departs from the called germline gene at one end, perhaps through a read error. This chain joins TRBV7-7 and TRBJ2-1; 11 bases align to TRBD1. CDR1 SSHAT and CDR2 FNYEAQ come from the germline V gene (reference sequence). The CDR3 has 16 amino acids. The CDR3 reads CASSLLGTGGYNEQFF. CDR3 in DNA: TGTGCTAGCAGCTTATTGGGGACAGGGGGTTACAATGAGCAGTTCTTC.

The chain combines TRBV11-2 with TRBJ2-1; 9 bases agree with TRBD2. With 5 bases clipped from V and 5 bases from J, the junction kept 7 bases outside the gene matches. Germline V gene sequence: CDR1 SGHAT, CDR2 FQNNGV. The CDR3 has 15 amino acids. The CDR3 is CASSISGSGDNEQFF. In nucleotides, the CDR3 is TGTGCCAGCAGCATTAGCGGGAGCGGGGACAATGAGCAGTTCTTC.

The chain carries TRBV30 and TRBJ1-5; unclear D gene. V was pared by 3 bases and J by 2 bases, with 14 bases between. Looked up from germline, CDR1 is GTSNPN and CDR2 is SVGIG (reference sequence). CDR3 size: 15 residues. CDR3 region: CAWRVRGRGNQPQHF. CDR3 bases: TGTGCCTGGAGGGTCCGGGGTCGGGGCAATCAGCCCCAGCATTTT.

This clone was seen only a few times. J is TRBJ1-4 and V is TRBV9; a weak D match, TRBD1 (5 bases). The V gene lost 2 bases and the J gene lost 10 bases, with 12 bases spanning the gap. The CDR3 is 13 amino acids. CDR1 is SGDLS and CDR2 is YYNGEE in the germline V gene. The CDR3 nucleotides are TGTGCCAGCAGCGTGACAGTGGATGGAAAACTGTTTTTT. Protein: CASSVTVDGKLFF.

The V call is TRBV6-4, the J call TRBJ1-1; D possibly corresponds to TRBD1 (5 bases). The CDR3 runs to 13 residues. CDR1 is MRHNA and CDR2 is SNTAGT in the germline V gene. Between the trimmed V and J ends, which lost 5 bases and 6 bases, there was a span of 13 bases. Here the CDR3 DNA reads TGTGCCAGCAGTCCAGGGATCTTCGCTGAAGCTTTCTTT. It codes for CASSPGIFAEAFF.

This clone was seen only a few times. The chain links TRBV6-5 to TRBJ1-3; no clear D gene. The V gene's germline CDR1 is MNHEY and CDR2 SVGAGI. The CDR3 runs 12 residues. V was shortened by 8 bases and J by 0 bases, with 5 bases between the two germline ends. CDR3 DNA sequence: TGTGCCAGCCGCGCCTCTGGAAACACCATATATTTT. This gives the protein CASRASGNTIYF.